These 2 T cell receptor beta chains came from one sample sequenced in a study of T cells in Graves' hyperthyroidism and ophthalmopathy (dated by TCRdb to between 2019 and 2020). The receptor library was made with multiplex PCR. Sequenced on an Illumina HiSeq 2000. The TCR beta CDR3 regions were amplified from the RNA transcripts. The TCR CDR3 was subjected to a first round of RT-PCR using the HTBI primer set and the Qiagen OneStep RT-PCR kit. The public sequencing data were trimmed at Q25 with fastp and processed into clonotypes with MiXCR by TCRdb, which kept only in-frame beta chains. Records with the same CDR3 protein are collapsed into one entry carrying the most frequent genes and DNA. The sample table contains 380,000 or so distinct CDR3 sequences; only one count was recorded for 15% to 20% of them. Roughly 3.5% of the sample rests with the top ten. Sequencing was done on a sample of blood. The receptor source for this set is a woman aged 18-29 years with Graves' hyperthyroidism.

The chain links TRBV18 to TRBJ1-2, with 9 nucleotides matching TRBD1. The V and J ends lost 3 bases and 8 bases, in that order; junction bases with no gene match: 7. The germline V gene encodes CDR1 KGHSH and CDR2 LQKENI. The CDR3 has 14 amino acids. This CDR3 reads CASSPFRDRDGYTF. CDR3 nucleotides: TGTGCCAGCTCACCCTTCCGGGACAGGGACGGCTACACCTTC. Full variable domain (remainder filled in from reference TRBV18 and TRBJ1-2): NAGVMQNPRHLVRRRGQEARLRCSPMKGHSHVYWYRQLPEEGLKFMVYLQKENIIDESGMPKERFSAEFPKEGPSILRIQQVVRGDSAAYFCASSPFRDRDGYTFGSGTRLTVV.

This clonotype was seen many times. V usage is TRBV24-1 and J usage is TRBJ2-2, with a tentative D call TRBD2 (6 bases). Germline V gene data show CDR1 as KGHDR and CDR2 as SFDVKD. V was pared by 7 bases and J by 2 bases, with 7 bases between. The CDR3 runs to 13 residues. The CDR3 is CATREGNTGELFF. As DNA, the CDR3 is TGTGCCACCAGGGAGGGTAACACCGGGGAGCTGTTTTTT.